A single sample is the source of the 26 T cell receptor beta chains below, sequenced in a study of cytomegalovirus exposure and HLA in healthy donors. 60 Vbeta and 13 Jbeta primers were used in PCR. Assay: immunoSEQ multiplex PCR; the TCRdb copy retains only in-frame clones and omits some. The table lists 110,000 to 150,000 clones, over 75% of them singletons. Sequencing was done on a sample of PBMCs. These receptors came from a female donor in good health and CMV-seronegative.

The chain carries TRBV5-1 and TRBJ1-1; 8 nucleotides align to TRBD1. The CDR3 contains 16 residues. Germline V CDR1 and CDR2: SGHRS, YFSETQ. The junction had 6 bases not matched to a gene; V was cut back by 2 bases and J by 0 bases. This chain's CDR3 is CASSFGTGFLNTEAFF. The CDR3 region has the DNA TGCGCCAGCAGCTTCGGGACAGGTTTTTTGAACACTGAAGCTTTCTTT.

V is TRBV6-5 and J is TRBJ1-1; D not resolved. The CDR3 consists of 13 residues. Germline loops: CDR1 MNHEY, CDR2 SVGAGI. V was shortened by 7 bases and J by 0 bases, with 9 bases between the two germline ends. The CDR3 protein is CASKFKLNTEAFF. The CDR3, as DNA: TGTGCCAGCAAGTTCAAGCTGAACACTGAAGCTTTCTTT.

This rearrangement joins TRBV27 to TRBJ2-1; 8 nucleotides line up with TRBD2. Germline CDR1 is MNHEY and CDR2 is SMNVEV (reference sequence). Germline trimming cut 4 bases from V and 7 bases from J; bases unmatched to any gene: 12. CDR3 length equals 16 residues. This CDR3 is CASSSLTSELGNEQFF. The CDR3 nucleotides are TGTGCCAGCAGTTCCCTGACTAGCGAGTTGGGTAATGAGCAGTTCTTC.

The chain couples TRBV13 to TRBJ2-7, with 10 bases aligning to TRBD2. CDR1 and CDR2 (germline): PRHDT, FYEKMQ (reference sequence). The CDR3 covers 15 residues. J lost 5 bases, V lost 5 bases, and 9 bases had no gene match. The CDR3, as DNA: TGTGCCAGCAGCCCCCCGGGACTAGCGTTACACGAGCAGTACTTC. Its translation: CASSPPGLALHEQYF.

CDR3 DNA: TGTGCCTTCCTAGCGGGAGAGTCCTACGAGCAGTACTTC. Its protein product is CAFLAGESYEQYF. This chain connects TRBV30 to TRBJ2-7; 10 positions agree with TRBD2. Per the germline V gene, CDR1 is GTSNPN and CDR2 is SVGIG (reference sequence). V was pared by 7 bases and J by 1 base, with 4 bases of the junction left unmatched. This CDR3 has 13 amino acids. The full variable domain, in which reference TRBV30 and TRBJ2-7 provide the parts outside the CDR3, is SQTIHQWPATLVQPVGSPLSLECTVEGTSNPNLYWYRQAAGRGLQLLFYSVGIGQISSEVPQNLSASRPQDRQFILSSKKLLLSDSGFYLCAFLAGESYEQYFGPGTRLTVT.

The gene calls are TRBV11-3 and TRBJ2-7; D is possibly TRBD2 (5 bases). Germline V gene sequence: CDR1 SGHNT, CDR2 YENEEA. V lost 1 base, J lost 9 bases, and 13 bases lay in between. This CDR3 is 13 amino acids long. DNA of the CDR3: TGTGCCAGCAGCTTAGGAACCGGAGGCGGGCAGTACTTC. Translating gives CASSLGTGGGQYF.

This sequence joins TRBV5-1 and TRBJ2-7, with 9 bases matching TRBD2. Losses at the gene ends were 0 bases for V and 3 bases for J; bases not matched to a gene: 1. The CDR3 length is 14 residues. Germline assignment: CDR1 SGHRS and CDR2 YFSETQ. This chain's CDR3 is CASSLAREGYEQYF. The CDR3, as DNA: TGCGCCAGCAGCTTGGCGCGGGAGGGCTACGAGCAGTACTTC.

V and J are TRBV6-6 and TRBJ1-1; D may be TRBD1 (6 bases). This CDR3 contains 12 residues. V was pared by 6 bases and J by 10 bases, with 15 bases between. CDR1 is MNHNY and CDR2 is SVGAGI in the germline V gene (reference sequence). CDR3 amino acids: CASRQQGFGAFF. The CDR3, as DNA: TGTGCCAGCAGACAACAGGGATTCGGAGCTTTCTTT.

The rearrangement links TRBV5-4 to TRBJ2-1; TRBD2 matches 9 bases. V trimming: 4 bases; J trimming: 0 bases; junction bases outside the gene matches: 11. This CDR3 contains 18 residues. Germline-derived CDR1 and CDR2 are SGHNT and YYREEE (reference sequence). The CDR3 nucleotides read TGTGCCAGCAGCCCATACTACCCTAGCGGGACCTCCTACAATGAGCAGTTCTTC. It encodes CASSPYYPSGTSYNEQFF. The entire variable domain, with the rest obtained from reference TRBV5-4 and TRBJ2-1, is as follows: ETGVTQSPTHLIKTRGQQVTLRCSSQSGHNTVSWYQQALGQGPQFIFQYYREEENGRGNFPPRFSGLQFPNYSSELNVNALELDDSALYLCASSPYYPSGTSYNEQFFGPGTRLTVL.

V usage is TRBV5-4 and J usage is TRBJ1-2; maybe TRBD1 (5 bases). The CDR3 sequence is 14 residues long. Trimming shortened V by 5 bases and J by 6 bases, and 17 bases separated the two germline ends. In germline, CDR1 is SGHNT, CDR2 YYREEE (reference sequence). The CDR3 DNA sequence: TGTGCCAGCAGACCACCCGACAGCCTGCATGGCTACACCTTC. This translates into CASRPPDSLHGYTF.

The chain carries TRBV5-1 and TRBJ2-3; TRBD1 matches at 10 bases. CDR1 and CDR2 from the germline V gene are SGHRS and YFSETQ. With 4 bases clipped from V and 0 bases from J, the junction kept 8 bases outside the gene matches. The CDR3 length is 17 residues. The CDR3 here is CASSQRQGAMSTDTQYF. In nucleotides, the CDR3 is TGCGCCAGCAGCCAGAGACAGGGGGCAATGAGCACAGATACGCAGTATTTT.

The genes are TRBV6-5 and TRBJ1-4, with TRBD1 as a possible D gene (5 bases). CDR1 is MNHEY, CDR2 SVGAGI, per germline. CDR3 length: 14 amino acids. Trimming stripped 2 bases from V and 3 bases from J, with 7 bases between. The CDR3 DNA reads TGTGCCAGCAGTTACAAGGGGTCTAATGAAAAACTGTTTTTT. Its protein product is CASSYKGSNEKLFF.

The gene calls are TRBV28 and TRBJ1-1, with 8 bases that match TRBD1. CDR3 length: 15 amino acids. V lost 5 bases and J lost 4; bases outside the gene matches: 9. CDR1 MDHEN and CDR2 SYDVKM come from the germline V gene. CDR3 region: CASSPGQGGITEAFF. CDR3 bases: TGTGCCAGCAGTCCTGGACAGGGTGGGATCACTGAAGCTTTCTTT.

V is TRBV6-5 and J is TRBJ2-1, with TRBD1 matching 7 bases. The CDR3 spans 13 residues. Trimming at V came to 7 bases and at J to 4 bases, leaving 4 bases not matched to a gene. Germline V gene lookup returns CDR1 MNHEY and CDR2 SVGAGI. CDR3 sequence reads: CASTMTGYNEQFF. The CDR3 bases are TGTGCCAGCACCATGACAGGGTACAATGAGCAGTTCTTC.

The rearrangement links TRBV10-3 to TRBJ2-4; D not resolved. The CDR3 covers 15 residues. Per the germline V gene, CDR1 is ENHRY and CDR2 is SYGVKD. Trimming cost V 0 bases and J 0 bases, with 6 bases left between them. DNA of the CDR3: TGTGCCATCAGTGAGTCGATACTAGCCAAAAACATTCAGTACTTC. Its translation: CAISESILAKNIQYF.

The genes are TRBV19 and TRBJ2-2; 12 nucleotides line up with TRBD2. After removal of 6 bases from V and 6 bases from J, the junction contained 8 bases not matched to a gene. The CDR3 length is 16 residues. In germline, CDR1 is LNHDA, CDR2 SQIVND (reference sequence). CDR3: CASSIRTSGASGELFF. The CDR3 region has the DNA TGTGCCAGTAGCATAAGGACTAGCGGGGCCTCCGGGGAGCTGTTTTTT.

The CDR3 protein is CASSSDRLNTEAFF. DNA of the CDR3: TGTGCCAGCAGTTCGGACAGGCTGAACACTGAAGCTTTCTTT. The chain is built from TRBV27 and TRBJ1-1; 7 bases line up with TRBD1. The CDR3 contains 14 residues. The germline V gene has CDR1 MNHEY and CDR2 SMNVEV (reference sequence). V lost 4 bases to trimming and J lost 0 bases; unmatched junction nucleotides: 2.

This sequence joins TRBV6-5 and TRBJ2-7, with TRBD2 matching over 9 bases. The length of the CDR3 is 15 residues. The J segment lost 4 bases and the V segment lost 2 bases, leaving 6 bases of the junction unmatched. Germline V gene data show CDR1 as MNHEY and CDR2 as SVGAGI. The CDR3 region has the DNA TGTGCCAGCAGTTACCTGCGGGAGGGCTCGTACGAGCAGTACTTC. Translating gives CASSYLREGSYEQYF.

The rearrangement joins TRBV5-1 to TRBJ1-1; 10 bases map to TRBD1. CDR1 and CDR2 from the germline V gene are SGHRS and YFSETQ. Trimming cost V 0 bases and J 1 base; bases outside gene matches: 6. The CDR3 is 17 residues long. CDR3 region: CASSLAGRQGANTEAFF. In DNA form, the CDR3 reads TGCGCCAGCAGCTTGGCGGGACGACAGGGGGCGAACACTGAAGCTTTCTTT.

The chain has TRBV19 and TRBJ1-1, with a weak D call TRBD1 (6 bases). From germline, CDR1 is LNHDA and CDR2 SQIVND (reference sequence). This CDR3 has 13 residues. Deletions cut 6 bases from V and 1 base from J, with 9 bases between. The chain's CDR3 is CASSLQGNTEAFF. CDR3 in DNA: TGTGCCAGTAGCTTACAGGGGAACACTGAAGCTTTCTTT.

The genes are TRBV6-5 and TRBJ2-2, with TRBD1 as a possible D gene (6 bases). CDR3 length: 14 amino acids. Looked up from germline, CDR1 is MNHEY and CDR2 is SVGAGI. The V end lost 6 bases, the J end lost 1 base, and 9 bases lay between the germline ends. The CDR3 loop reads CASRGGLNTGELFF. The CDR3 DNA reads TGTGCCAGCAGAGGGGGATTGAACACCGGGGAGCTGTTTTTT.

The J gene is TRBJ2-7, the V gene TRBV28; 9 bases are a match to TRBD2. The trim removed 3 bases at V and 2 bases at J, leaving 5 bases unmatched. Germline CDR1 reads MDHEN; CDR2 reads SYDVKM. The length of the CDR3 is 15 residues. The DNA of the CDR3 is TGTGCCAGCAGTTTTGGCGGGAGGGCCCCCTACGAGCAGTACTTC. Amino acids: CASSFGGRAPYEQYF.

The CDR3 DNA is TGTGCCAGCAGCCTGGGACTAGCGTTGGGTGATGAGCAGTTCTTC. As protein: CASSLGLALGDEQFF. The rearrangement uses TRBV7-9 and TRBJ2-1; 10 bases fit TRBD2. V lost 5 bases, J lost 8 bases, and 9 bases stayed unmatched. From germline, CDR1 is SEHNR and CDR2 FQNEAQ (reference sequence). The CDR3 has 15 residues. The entire variable domain, with the rest obtained from reference TRBV7-9 and TRBJ2-1, is as follows: DTGVSQNPRHKITKRGQNVTFRCDPISEHNRLYWYRQTLGQGPEFLTYFQNEAQLEKSRLLSDRFSAERPKGSFSTLEIQRTEQGDSAMYLCASSLGLALGDEQFFGPGTRLTVL.

The V call is TRBV5-1, the J call TRBJ1-1, with a weak D call TRBD1 (5 bases). V lost 3 bases to trimming and J lost 1 base, with 10 bases between them. Germline CDR1 is SGHRS and CDR2 is YFSETQ. There are 14 residues in the CDR3. The CDR3 reads CASSSVQGNTEAFF. The CDR3 DNA sequence: TGCGCCAGCAGCTCCGTCCAGGGGAACACTGAAGCTTTCTTT. Full variable domain (missing parts from reference TRBV5-1 and TRBJ1-1): KAGVTQTPRYLIKTRGQQVTLSCSPISGHRSVSWYQQTPGQGLQFLFEYFSETQRNKGNFPGRFSGRQFSNSRSEMNVSTLELGDSALYLCASSSVQGNTEAFFGQGTRLTVV.

CDR3 in amino acids: CASSPGGSSYNEQFF. CDR3 coding DNA: TGTGCCAGCAGCCCGGGGGGAAGCTCCTACAATGAGCAGTTCTTC. The chain is built from TRBV6-5 and TRBJ2-1; 7 nucleotides match TRBD2. Trimming took 6 bases from V and 0 from J; bases not matched to a gene: 5. Germline CDR1 reads MNHEY; CDR2 reads SVGAGI. CDR3 size: 15 residues.

This clone was recorded only once. The V gene is TRBV5-1, the J gene TRBJ1-2, with TRBD1 matching over 8 bases. J was trimmed by 4 bases and V by 4 bases; bases with no gene match: 9. There are 15 residues in the CDR3. Per the germline V gene, CDR1 is SGHRS and CDR2 is YFSETQ. The chain's CDR3 is CASSPNPGQAYGYTF. The DNA of the CDR3 is TGCGCCAGCAGCCCCAACCCGGGACAGGCCTATGGCTACACCTTC.